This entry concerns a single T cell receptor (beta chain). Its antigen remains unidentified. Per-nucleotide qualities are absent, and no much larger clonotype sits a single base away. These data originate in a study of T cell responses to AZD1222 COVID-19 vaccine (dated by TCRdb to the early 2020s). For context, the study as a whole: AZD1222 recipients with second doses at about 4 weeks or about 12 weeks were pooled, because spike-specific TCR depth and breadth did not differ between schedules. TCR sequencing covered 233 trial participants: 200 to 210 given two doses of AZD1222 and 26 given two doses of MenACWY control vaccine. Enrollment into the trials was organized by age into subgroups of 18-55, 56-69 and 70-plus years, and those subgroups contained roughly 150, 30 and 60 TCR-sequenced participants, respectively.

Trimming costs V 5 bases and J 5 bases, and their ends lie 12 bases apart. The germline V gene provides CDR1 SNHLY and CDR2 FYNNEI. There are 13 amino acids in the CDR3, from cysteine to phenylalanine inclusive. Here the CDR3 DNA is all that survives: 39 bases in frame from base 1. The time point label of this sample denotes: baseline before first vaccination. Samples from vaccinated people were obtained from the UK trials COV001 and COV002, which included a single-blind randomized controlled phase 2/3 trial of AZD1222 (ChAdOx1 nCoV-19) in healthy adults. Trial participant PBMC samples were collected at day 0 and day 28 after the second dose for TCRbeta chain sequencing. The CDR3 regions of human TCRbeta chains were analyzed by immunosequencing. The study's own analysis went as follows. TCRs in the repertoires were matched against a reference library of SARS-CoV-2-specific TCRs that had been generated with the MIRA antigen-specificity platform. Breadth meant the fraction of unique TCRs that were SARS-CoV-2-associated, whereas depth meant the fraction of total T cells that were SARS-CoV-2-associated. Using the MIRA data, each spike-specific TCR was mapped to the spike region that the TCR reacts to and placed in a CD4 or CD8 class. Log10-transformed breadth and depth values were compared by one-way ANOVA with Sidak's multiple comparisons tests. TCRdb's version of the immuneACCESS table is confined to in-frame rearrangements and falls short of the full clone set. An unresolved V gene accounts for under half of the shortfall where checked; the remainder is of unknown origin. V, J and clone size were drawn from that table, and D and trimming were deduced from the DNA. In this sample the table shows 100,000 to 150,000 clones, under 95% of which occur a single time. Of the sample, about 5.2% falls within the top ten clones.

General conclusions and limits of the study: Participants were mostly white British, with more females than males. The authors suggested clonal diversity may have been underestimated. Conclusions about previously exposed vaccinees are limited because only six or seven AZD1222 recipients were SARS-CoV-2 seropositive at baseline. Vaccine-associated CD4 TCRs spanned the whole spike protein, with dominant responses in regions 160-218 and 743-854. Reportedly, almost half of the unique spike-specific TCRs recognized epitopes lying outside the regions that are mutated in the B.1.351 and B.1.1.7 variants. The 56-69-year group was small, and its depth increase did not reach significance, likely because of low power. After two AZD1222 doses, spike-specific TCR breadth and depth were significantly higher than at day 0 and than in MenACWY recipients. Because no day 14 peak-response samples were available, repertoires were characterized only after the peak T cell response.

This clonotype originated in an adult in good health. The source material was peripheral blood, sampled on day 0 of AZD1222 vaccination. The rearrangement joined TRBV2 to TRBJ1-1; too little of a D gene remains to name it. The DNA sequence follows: TGTGCCAGCAGTAGAGTATTCGAGACTGAAGCTTTCTTT. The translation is CASSRVFETEAFF.